This TCR beta chain was recovered during a study of CD8+CD57+ T cells in acquired aplastic anemia. Study summary: Quantities of DNA derived from sorted CD4+ and CD8+ cells averaged approximately 3 ug. Study-wide points: Controls and patients did not differ significantly in CD8+ Simpson's diversity. Roughly 28 was the count of CD8+ CDR3 sequences that patients shared with controls.

Profiling that covered TCR beta VDJ and CDR3 relied on genomic DNA as its template. TCRdb ran MiXCR on the reads and lists one entry per CDR3 protein. The data show hundreds of thousands of distinct CDR3 sequences, under 80% seen once. Germline V gives CDR1 SNHLY, CDR2 FYNNEI. The junction had 4 bases not matched to a gene; V was cut back by 4 bases and J by 2 bases. The CDR3 sequence is 14 residues long. As regards this clonotype: Its specificity is unknown.

The chain links TRBV2 to TRBJ1-2; 7 bases are shared with TRBD1. This receptor was taken from a human donor in good health, serving as a control. The specimen was sorted CD4+, CD8+, or CD8+CD57+ T cells (not recorded which) from PBMCs. For the CDR3, the DNA is TGTGCCAGCAGTGGAGGGGGCTCCAACTATGGCTACACCTTC. Amino acids: CASSGGGSNYGYTF.